This record covers a single T cell receptor (beta chain). This specimen belongs to a study of CD8 T cells in Susac syndrome. On the study more broadly: The sequenced Susac syndrome patients comprised six with active disease and about 8 in remission.

The recently defined diagnostic criteria for definite or probable disease were met by the Susac syndrome patients. Reverse transcription of 0.5 to 1 ug RNA was carried out with random hexamers. Amplification of TCR beta CDR3 across 54 Vbeta and 13 Jbeta was performed with immunoSEQ multiplex PCR. TCRdb processed the immunoSEQ multiplex PCR reads anew with MiXCR; each CDR3 protein has one entry. The data show about 150,000 distinct CDR3 sequences, with about 94% seen just once and 0.075% to 0.09% held by the top ten. Sequencing was carried out using CD4+ T cells from PBMCs. The TCR originated in a human donor with Susac syndrome.

The CDR3 spells CSVSSGTGTTGELFF. The CDR3 coding sequence is TGCAGCGTTTCGTCCGGGACAGGAACCACCGGGGAGCTGTTTTTT. This chain joins TRBV29-1 and TRBJ2-2, with 8 bases fitting TRBD1. Germline lookup yields CDR1 SQVTM and CDR2 ANQGSEA. The CDR3 totals 15 residues. Trimming took 5 bases from V and 4 from J; bases not matched to a gene: 9.